The 30 T cell receptor beta chains listed next were all sequenced from one sample in a study of cytomegalovirus exposure and HLA in healthy donors. The PCR contained 60 Vbeta and 13 Jbeta primers. The assay was immunoSEQ multiplex PCR, and TCRdb's table has in-frame clones only and misses some. The table lists about 120,000 clones, with 3.7% in the top ten. The specimen was PBMCs. The receptors were sampled from a man aged 25 to 40 in good health and CMV-seronegative.

The chain couples TRBV4-2 to TRBJ2-5; perhaps TRBD2 as D (6 bases). Trimming removed 0 bases from V and 4 bases from J, with 15 bases in between. CDR1 is LGHNA and CDR2 is YNFKEQ in the germline V gene. The CDR3 covers 16 residues. The CDR3 DNA follows: TGTGCCAGCAGCCAAGATGCTGGGCGGGGTAGAGAGACCCAGTACTTC. This gives the protein CASSQDAGRGRETQYF.

The chain has TRBV28 and TRBJ2-6; 8 positions match TRBD1. CDR3 length: 18 residues. With V trimmed by 7 bases and J by 0 bases, 11 bases remained unmatched. Looked up from germline, CDR1 is MDHEN and CDR2 is SYDVKM. The CDR3 DNA follows: TGTGCCAGCACCCTATCCGGGACAGGCCGCTCTGGGGCCAACGTCCTGACTTTC. It encodes CASTLSGTGRSGANVLTF.

This chain links TRBV11-2 with TRBJ2-1; 9 bases fit TRBD2. This CDR3 comprises 15 residues. After removal of 0 bases from V and 10 bases from J, the junction contained 7 bases not matched to a gene. Germline CDR1 and CDR2: SGHAT and FQNNGV. The CDR3 reads CASSLEGLAGSEQFF. The CDR3 nucleotides read TGTGCCAGCAGCTTAGAGGGGCTAGCGGGGTCCGAGCAGTTCTTC.

J is TRBJ2-5 and V is TRBV10-3; D gene ambiguous. V dropped 3 bases and J dropped 1 base, with 15 bases sitting between them. The CDR3 totals 16 residues. Germline assignment: CDR1 ENHRY and CDR2 SYGVKD. The CDR3 DNA reads as TGTGCCATCAGTGAAGGCGGATACACCCCCCAAGAGACCCAGTACTTC. Residues: CAISEGGYTPQETQYF.

V and J are TRBV18 and TRBJ2-7, with no clear D. The CDR3 has 12 amino acids. Trimming took off 2 bases at V and 3 bases at J, with 5 bases between the two ends. The V gene's germline CDR1 is KGHSH and CDR2 LQKENI. The CDR3 nucleotides are TGTGCCAGCTCACCAGGAGACTACGAGCAGTACTTC. Translation gives CASSPGDYEQYF.

The chain has TRBV2 and TRBJ2-7; TRBD2 aligns across 15 bases. The J segment lost 6 bases and the V segment lost 6 bases, leaving 12 bases of the junction unmatched. This CDR3 has 17 residues. The germline V gene encodes CDR1 SNHLY and CDR2 FYNNEI. CDR3 amino acids: CASSSRRGGLAGGEQYF. The CDR3 DNA is TGTGCCAGCAGCTCCCGGAGGGGGGGACTAGCGGGGGGCGAGCAGTACTTC.

The J gene is TRBJ1-5, the V gene TRBV7-2; 9 positions match TRBD1. This CDR3 region has 15 residues. The J segment lost 3 bases and the V segment lost 5 bases, leaving 5 bases of the junction unmatched. The germline CDR1 and CDR2 sequences are SGHTA and FQGNSA. CDR3 sequence reads: CASSADRGHNQPQHF. Here the CDR3 DNA reads TGTGCCAGCAGCGCGGACAGGGGTCACAATCAGCCCCAGCATTTT.

J is TRBJ2-5 and V is TRBV30; 12 bases are shared with TRBD2. Germline CDR1 and CDR2: GTSNPN and SVGIG (reference sequence). The CDR3 is 16 amino acids. V shed 2 bases and J 2 bases; nucleotides not matched to a gene: 6. The CDR3 nucleotides are TGTGCCTGGAGTCACGGACTAGCGGGGACGCAAGAGACCCAGTACTTC. This translates into CAWSHGLAGTQETQYF.

The chain is built from TRBV11-2 and TRBJ1-1; no definite D call. The germline V gene encodes CDR1 SGHAT and CDR2 FQNNGV. CDR3 length equals 11 residues. Trimming removed 4 bases from V and 12 bases from J, with 12 bases in between. The CDR3 DNA is TGTGCCAGCAGCTATTTCGGGGTGACTTTCTTT. Encoded protein: CASSYFGVTFF.

The chain recombines TRBV15 with TRBJ1-6; a possible D gene is TRBD1 (6 bases). This CDR3 spans 15 amino acids. Germline V gene lookup returns CDR1 LNHNV and CDR2 YYDKDF (reference sequence). V was trimmed by 6 bases and J by 4 bases, leaving 13 bases between them. The DNA for the CDR3 is TGTGCCACCAGTCCCGAGACAGGTTATAATTCACCCCTCCACTTT. Its translation is CATSPETGYNSPLHF.

J is TRBJ2-2 and V is TRBV5-4; the D is unclear. CDR1 SGHNT and CDR2 YYREEE come from the germline V gene (reference sequence). The CDR3 loop spans 13 amino acids. V gave up 2 bases and J gave up 2 bases, with 4 bases separating them. In DNA form, the CDR3 reads TGTGCCAGCAGCTTCCATAACACCGGGGAGCTGTTTTTT. Encoded protein: CASSFHNTGELFF. Drawing the rest from reference TRBV5-4 and TRBJ2-2, the complete variable domain is ETGVTQSPTHLIKTRGQQVTLRCSSQSGHNTVSWYQQALGQGPQFIFQYYREEENGRGNFPPRFSGLQFPNYSSELNVNALELDDSALYLCASSFHNTGELFFGEGSRLTVL.

The chain recombines TRBV30 with TRBJ1-2; possibly TRBD1 for D (5 bases). Germline CDR1 reads GTSNPN; CDR2 reads SVGIG (reference sequence). This CDR3 region has 14 residues. V gave up 0 bases and J gave up 6 bases, with 14 bases separating them. The CDR3 here is CAWSVPDKGDGYTF. CDR3 nucleotides: TGTGCCTGGAGTGTACCGGACAAAGGGGATGGCTACACCTTC.

V usage is TRBV6-5 and J usage is TRBJ1-2; 7 bases match TRBD1. The CDR3 length is 13 residues. CDR1 and CDR2 (germline): MNHEY, SVGAGI. V shed 5 bases and J 4 bases; nucleotides not matched to a gene: 4. CDR3 residues: CASSLQGSYGYTF. The CDR3 nucleotides are TGTGCCAGCAGTCTACAGGGGAGCTATGGCTACACCTTC.

V gene TRBV5-1 combines with J gene TRBJ2-3; 9 positions agree with TRBD2. Germline V gene lookup returns CDR1 SGHRS and CDR2 YFSETQ. J gave up 3 bases and V 2 bases, and 4 bases lay outside the gene matches. The CDR3 has 15 amino acids. The DNA of the CDR3 is TGCGCCAGCAGCTTTGGCGGGGGGGTGACAGATACGCAGTATTTT. It is translated as CASSFGGGVTDTQYF.

The chain uses TRBV7-2 and TRBJ1-2; 12 nucleotides line up with TRBD1. The CDR3 extends over 16 amino acids. V shed 5 bases, J shed 4 bases, and the junction held 8 bases outside the gene matches. Looked up from germline, CDR1 is SGHTA and CDR2 is FQGNSA. As DNA, the CDR3 is TGTGCCAGCAGCCCGGGACAGGGGGCGCGGAGCTATGGCTACACCTTC. Protein product: CASSPGQGARSYGYTF.

The J gene is TRBJ1-6, the V gene TRBV9, with 7 bases identical to TRBD1. The CDR3 has 15 residues. Germline loops: CDR1 SGDLS, CDR2 YYNGEE. The J segment lost 8 bases and the V segment lost 2 bases, leaving 7 bases of the junction unmatched. CDR3 sequence: CASSVGPDRHSPLHF. The CDR3 nucleotides are TGTGCCAGCAGCGTTGGACCGGACAGGCATTCACCCCTCCACTTT.

The J gene is TRBJ1-5, the V gene TRBV6-5, with D possibly matching TRBD1 (6 bases). Trimming removed 2 bases at V and 7 bases at J, with 9 bases between. This CDR3 is 13 amino acids long. In germline, CDR1 is MNHEY, CDR2 SVGAGI. CDR3 loop: CASSYGTQQPQHF. The CDR3 nucleotides read TGTGCCAGCAGTTACGGGACACAACAGCCCCAGCATTTT.

The chain links TRBV10-3 to TRBJ2-1, with TRBD1 matching over 10 bases. V gave up 10 bases and J gave up 10 bases; unmatched junction bases: 4. CDR3 length equals 11 residues. Germline V lookup: CDR1 ENHRY, CDR2 SYGVKD. This chain's CDR3 is CATTGGHEQFF. The CDR3 DNA follows: TGTGCCACGACAGGGGGCCACGAGCAGTTCTTC.

In DNA, the CDR3 is TGTGCCAGCAGTGAAGAGGGCGGGGGGCTCTACAATGAGCAGTTCTTC. The encoded protein is CASSEEGGGLYNEQFF. V gene TRBV2 combines with J gene TRBJ2-1; 8 bases match TRBD2. Trimming removed 1 base from V and 3 bases from J; junction bases left unmatched: 5. Per germline, CDR1 SNHLY and CDR2 FYNNEI. This CDR3 contains 16 residues.

The J gene is TRBJ2-7, the V gene TRBV7-8; 9 bases map to TRBD2. CDR1 and CDR2 (germline): SGHVS, FQNEAQ. V was clipped by 0 bases and J by 4 bases; unmatched bases: 4. This CDR3 has 15 residues. The CDR3 DNA reads as TGTGCCAGCAGCTTAGCAGGGCTAGCGGGGTACGAGCAGTACTTC. This sequence encodes CASSLAGLAGYEQYF.

The V and J genes are TRBV4-1 and TRBJ2-3; D perhaps matches TRBD1 (5 bases). V lost 1 base and J lost 7, with 6 bases in between. The CDR3 consists of 12 residues. Germline-derived CDR1 and CDR2 are MGHRA and YSYEKL. CDR3 amino acids: CASSQAGHTQYF. CDR3 nucleotide sequence: TGCGCCAGCAGCCAAGCAGGGCATACGCAGTATTTT.

The V call is TRBV27, the J call TRBJ2-7, with 10 bases lining up with TRBD1. The CDR3 runs to 16 residues. Germline V gives CDR1 MNHEY, CDR2 SMNVEV (reference sequence). Losses at the gene ends were 5 bases for V and 1 base for J; bases not matched to a gene: 8. CDR3 protein: CASSLIPGQGSYEQYF. CDR3 coding DNA: TGTGCCAGCAGTCTTATTCCGGGACAGGGGTCCTACGAGCAGTACTTC.

The V and J genes are TRBV29-1 and TRBJ1-1, with TRBD1 matching over 8 bases. The CDR3 covers 12 residues. V shed 7 bases and J 3 bases; nucleotides not matched to a gene: 4. Germline loops: CDR1 SQVTM, CDR2 ANQGSEA. CDR3 residues: CSGGQGYTEAFF. The CDR3, as DNA: TGCAGCGGCGGACAGGGCTACACTGAAGCTTTCTTT.

This chain uses TRBV6-5 with TRBJ1-1, with 7 bases lining up with TRBD1. This CDR3 has 15 amino acids. V gave up 6 bases and J gave up 0 bases; unmatched junction bases: 7. Looked up from germline, CDR1 is MNHEY and CDR2 is SVGAGI. The CDR3 loop reads CASRRGQHMNTEAFF. CDR3 nucleotides: TGTGCCAGCAGGCGGGGACAGCACATGAACACTGAAGCTTTCTTT.

The rearrangement links TRBV6-5 to TRBJ1-2, with 9 positions matching TRBD1. Unmatched junction bases numbered 7, after V lost 5 bases and J lost 3 bases. The CDR3 contains 15 residues. CDR1 and CDR2 from the germline V gene are MNHEY and SVGAGI. This CDR3 reads CASSGPGQGDYGYTF. CDR3 DNA sequence: TGTGCCAGCAGTGGACCGGGACAGGGTGACTATGGCTACACCTTC.

The V and J genes are TRBV7-9 and TRBJ1-1; D may be TRBD1 (5 bases). V shed 11 bases and J shed 8 bases, with 12 bases lying between them. CDR1 is SEHNR and CDR2 is FQNEAQ in the germline V gene (reference sequence). The CDR3 sequence is 10 residues long. The CDR3 reads CAGGTGEAFF. In DNA form, the CDR3 reads TGTGCCGGGGGGACGGGCGAAGCTTTCTTT.

The chain couples TRBV30 to TRBJ1-1; possible D gene TRBD1, 5 bases. From germline, CDR1 is GTSNPN and CDR2 SVGIG (reference sequence). CDR3 length equals 11 residues. The germline V and J ends were trimmed by 3 bases and 6 bases, with 8 bases remaining between them. CDR3 nucleotide sequence: TGTGCCTGGAGGGGGCGGTCTGAAGCTTTCTTT. Its translation: CAWRGRSEAFF.

The J gene is TRBJ2-3, the V gene TRBV7-2; D possibly corresponds to TRBD2 (7 bases). This CDR3 is built from 15 residues. Germline values: CDR1 SGHTA, CDR2 FQGNSA. Trimming left V 8 bases short and J 4 bases short, with 19 bases between. CDR3 sequence reads: CASSPRGGAADTQYF. DNA of the CDR3: TGTGCCAGCTCTCCTAGGGGGGGCGCGGCAGATACGCAGTATTTT.

The V gene is TRBV4-3, the J gene TRBJ2-3; 15 positions match TRBD2. The CDR3 contains 17 residues. Germline-derived CDR1 and CDR2 are LGHNA and YSLEER. The V gene end was trimmed by 1 base and the J gene end by 5 bases; junction bases not matched to a gene: 4. Here the CDR3 reads CASSQGTSGGAGDTQYF. DNA for the CDR3: TGCGCCAGCAGCCAAGGGACTAGCGGGGGGGCTGGAGATACGCAGTATTTT.

J is TRBJ2-7 and V is TRBV11-2, with 8 bases identical to TRBD1. Germline-derived CDR1 and CDR2 are SGHAT and FQNNGV. The CDR3 is 13 amino acids. V was pared by 1 base and J by 5 bases, with 1 base of the junction left unmatched. DNA for the CDR3: TGTGCCAGCAGCTTAGGCAGGGGGCACGAGCAGTACTTC. This encodes CASSLGRGHEQYF.